This T cell receptor beta chain was observed in a study of lymphopenia after photon versus proton radiotherapy. The V and J ends lost 3 bases and 4 bases, in that order; junction bases with no gene match: 5. The CDR3 sequence is 14 residues long. Germline lookup yields CDR1 SGHRS and CDR2 YFSETQ. On this clone: Its target is unknown.

Libraries were prepared by immunoSEQ multiplex PCR; TCRdb keeps only in-frame clonotypes and omits some of them. Found here are 75,000 or so clones, over 70% of them singletons; the top ten hold more than 1.2%. Points from the study as a whole: Survival link was tested only in deceased patients; proton benefit remains a possibility. Larger post-nadir TCR diversity loss correlated inversely with survival in deceased patients.

This sequence originates from a man between 60 and 75 years old with pancreatic cancer. Sequences were derived from peripheral blood, sampled from a patient treated with proton-based radiotherapy. The rearrangement joins TRBV5-1 to TRBJ1-1; 8 bases are shared with TRBD1. In DNA, the CDR3 is TGCGCCAGCAGCTGGGCAGGGGGCGGCACTGAAGCTTTCTTT. Encoded protein: CASSWAGGGTEAFF.